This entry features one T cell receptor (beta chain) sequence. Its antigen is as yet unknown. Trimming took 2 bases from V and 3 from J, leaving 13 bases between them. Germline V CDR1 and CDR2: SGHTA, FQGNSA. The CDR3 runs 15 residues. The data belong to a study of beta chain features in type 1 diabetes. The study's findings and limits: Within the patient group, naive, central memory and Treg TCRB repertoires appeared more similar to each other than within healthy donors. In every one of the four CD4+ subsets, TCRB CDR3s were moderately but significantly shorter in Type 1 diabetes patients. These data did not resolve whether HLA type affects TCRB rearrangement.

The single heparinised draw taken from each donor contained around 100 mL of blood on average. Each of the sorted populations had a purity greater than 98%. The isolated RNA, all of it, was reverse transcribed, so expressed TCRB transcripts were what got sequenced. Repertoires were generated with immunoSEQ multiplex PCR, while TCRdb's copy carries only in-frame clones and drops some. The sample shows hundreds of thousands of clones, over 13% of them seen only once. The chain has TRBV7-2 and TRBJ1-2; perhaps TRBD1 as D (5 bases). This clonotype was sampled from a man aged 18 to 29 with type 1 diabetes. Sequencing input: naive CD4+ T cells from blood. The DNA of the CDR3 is TGTGCCAGCAGCTTAAGGGCAGGGATCGACTATGGCTACACCTTC. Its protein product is CASSLRAGIDYGYTF.